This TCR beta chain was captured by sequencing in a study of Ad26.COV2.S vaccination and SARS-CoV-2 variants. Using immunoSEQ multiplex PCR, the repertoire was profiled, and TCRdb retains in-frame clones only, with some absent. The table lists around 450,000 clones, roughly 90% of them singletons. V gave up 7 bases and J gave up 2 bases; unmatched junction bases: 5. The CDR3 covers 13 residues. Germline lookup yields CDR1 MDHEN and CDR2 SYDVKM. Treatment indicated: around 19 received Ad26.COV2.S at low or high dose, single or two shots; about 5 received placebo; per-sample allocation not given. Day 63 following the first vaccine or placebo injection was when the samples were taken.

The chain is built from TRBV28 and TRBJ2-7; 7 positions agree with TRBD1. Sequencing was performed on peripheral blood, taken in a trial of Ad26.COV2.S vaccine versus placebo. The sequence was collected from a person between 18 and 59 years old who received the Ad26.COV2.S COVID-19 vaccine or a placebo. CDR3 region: CASTTGVAYEQYF. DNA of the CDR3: TGTGCCAGCACAACAGGGGTGGCCTACGAGCAGTACTTC.